This T cell receptor beta chain stems from a study of blood T cell repertoires in COVID-19. Study background: PBMCs, B-cell-depleted T cells, or T cells were the source of the cDNA or gDNA that made up the material.

Under the authors' procedure: Reference gene primer amplification yielded estimated nucleated cell counts. The table came from immunoSEQ multiplex PCR; TCRdb's copy has only in-frame clones and leaves some out. That table is the source of V, J and clone size, and D and trimming were worked out from the DNA. Among 180,000 or so clones listed, around four fifths were seen once. Clinical histories supplied by participants themselves formed the basis of cohort assignment. Cohort 3 donors were reported recovered after two negative PCRs, clearance, or symptom resolution. The sequencing input was PBMCs or T cells enriched from blood (not recorded which). The clonotype was recovered from a woman aged 45-59 years who had recovered from COVID-19.

The CDR3: CASSPSGAETQYF. The DNA of the CDR3 is TGCGCCAGCAGCCCCTCTGGGGCAGAGACCCAGTACTTC. The V call is TRBV5-1, the J call TRBJ2-5, with D possibly TRBD1 on 5 matching bases. Germline CDR1 SGHRS, CDR2 YFSETQ. The CDR3 extends over 13 amino acids. The ends were cut back, 4 bases at V and 4 bases at J, with 11 bases in the middle.